This T cell receptor (beta chain) was found in a study of blood T cell repertoires in COVID-19. Overall study context: Material from acute and convalescent COVID-19 was sourced from the United States, Italy and Spain. T cells, B-cell-depleted T cells, or PBMCs provided the cDNA or gDNA that served as material.

The CDR3 spans 16 residues. Per the germline V gene, CDR1 is ENHRY and CDR2 is SYGVKD. V dropped 0 bases and J dropped 5 bases, with 13 bases sitting between them. Authors' processing steps: Nucleated cell number was recorded as an estimate derived from reference gene primer amplification. The method was immunoSEQ multiplex PCR; TCRdb's version includes in-frame clones alone and lacks a portion of them. V and J calls and clone size are copied from that table; D and trimming were computed from the DNA. The sample includes fewer than 200,000 clones, roughly 76% of them seen just once. Sample: peripheral blood. The chain recombines TRBV10-3 with TRBJ1-4, with D unclear. The TCR comes from a woman aged 45-59 years with active or convalescent COVID-19. The CDR3 DNA reads TGTGCCATCAGTGAGTCCCTCGGAGGTACAAATGAAAAACTGTTTTTT. Translating gives CAISESLGGTNEKLFF.